The text below deals with one T cell receptor beta chain. Its target is not known. The record originates from a study of shared clonotypes between healthy human individuals. Study information: The study used three CD4 naive, three CD4 memory, two CD8 naive and one CD8 memory plate per donor.

V was pared by 2 bases and J by 2 bases, with 9 bases between. This CDR3 is 13 amino acids long. CDR1 is GTSNPN, CDR2 SVGIG, per germline (reference sequence). The method was immunoSEQ multiplex PCR; TCRdb's version includes in-frame clones alone and lacks a portion of them. The sample lists 2 million or so clones, over 85% occurring once. Study-wide findings and caveats: Donor clonotype sharing was expected to depend on sequencing depth.

The chain combines TRBV30 with TRBJ1-1; D is unresolved. The sequenced material came from naive CD4+ T cells sorted from blood. The subset was: CD45RA+ positively selected. The sequence was obtained from a man aged 18 to 29 in good health. In DNA form, the CDR3 reads TGTGCCTGGAGTCACCCAGGAAACACTGAAGCTTTCTTT. Translation: CAWSHPGNTEAFF.